This TCR beta chain emerged from a study of shared clonotypes between healthy human individuals. Study conclusions and caveats: Specimens sampled were limited to blood, with tissue repertoires likely differing. Non-shared clonotypes had lower generation probabilities than those shared by all four donors.

Sequenced by immunoSEQ multiplex PCR; TCRdb stores in-frame clones only, minus some. The repertoire holds 2.5 million or so clones, around nine tenths seen once, with over 0.12% in the top ten. CDR1 is SGHTA, CDR2 FQGNSA, per germline. Trimming shortened V by 5 bases and J by 8 bases, and 24 bases separated the two germline ends. This CDR3 contains 16 residues. In regard to this clone: The target antigen is unknown.

Input material: naive CD4+ T cells sorted from blood. Indicated subset: CD45RA+ positively selected. The chain uses TRBV7-2 and TRBJ1-2; D not certain. The sequence was obtained from a man aged 18 to 30 in good health. The CDR3 loop reads CASSPSFAQVLNGYTF. In nucleotides, the CDR3 is TGTGCCAGCAGCCCCAGTTTTGCCCAAGTCCTAAACGGCTACACCTTC.